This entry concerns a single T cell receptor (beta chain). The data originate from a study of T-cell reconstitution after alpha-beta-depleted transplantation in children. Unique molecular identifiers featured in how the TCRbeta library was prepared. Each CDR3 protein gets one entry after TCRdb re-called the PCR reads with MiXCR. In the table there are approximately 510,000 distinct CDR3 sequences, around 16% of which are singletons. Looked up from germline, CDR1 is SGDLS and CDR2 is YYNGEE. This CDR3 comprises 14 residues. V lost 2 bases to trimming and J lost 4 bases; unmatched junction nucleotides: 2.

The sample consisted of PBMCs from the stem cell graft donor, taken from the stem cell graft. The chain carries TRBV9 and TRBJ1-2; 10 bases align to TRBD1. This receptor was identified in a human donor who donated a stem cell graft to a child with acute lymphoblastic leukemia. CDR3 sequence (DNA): TGTGCCAGCAGCGTGGGGACAGGGGCCTATGGCTACACCTTC. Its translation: CASSVGTGAYGYTF.